The T cell receptor beta chain described here comes from a study of cytomegalovirus exposure and HLA in healthy donors. Whole-study findings and limits: Earlier results showed most TCR beta V segments being productive about 90% or about 30% of the time.

This PCR relied on a set of 60 Vbeta primers and 13 Jbeta primers. Assay used: immunoSEQ multiplex PCR; TCRdb lists only in-frame clones, some missing. The sample shows 100,000 to 150,000 clones, 17% of them seen only once. This CDR3 is built from 12 residues. V was shortened by 3 bases and J by 4 bases, with 7 bases between the two germline ends. Germline V lookup: CDR1 SQVTM, CDR2 ANQGSEA. As to this clone: Its antigen is unidentified.

Among the donors, all were healthy bone marrow donors. This clonotype was obtained from a female donor in good health and CMV-seropositive. The sample consisted of PBMCs. The chain has TRBV29-1 and TRBJ2-1; no clear D gene. The DNA of the CDR3 is TGCAGCGTTGAGCTCAGGTACAATGAGCAGTTCTTC. Translated: CSVELRYNEQFF.